Following are 10 T cell receptor beta chains from one sample sequenced in a study of Ad26.COV2.S vaccination and SARS-CoV-2 variants. Treatment in this sample: some 20 received Ad26.COV2.S at low or high dose, single or two shots; roughly 5 received placebo; per-sample allocation not given. After the first vaccine or placebo injection, samples were drawn on day 63. Sequenced by immunoSEQ multiplex PCR; TCRdb stores in-frame clones only, minus some. Of some 250,000 clones in the sample, approximately 88% were seen once. The sample consisted of peripheral blood, taken in a trial of Ad26.COV2.S vaccine versus placebo. These receptor sequences come from a person between 18 and 60 years old who received the Ad26.COV2.S COVID-19 vaccine or a placebo.

The chain employs TRBV28 and TRBJ1-1, with D perhaps TRBD1 (6 bases). Germline V gene sequence: CDR1 MDHEN, CDR2 SYDVKM. The V end was cut by 7 bases, the J end by 10 bases, with 16 bases between. The CDR3 consists of 12 residues. The CDR3 here is CASTGTPVGAFF. CDR3 sequence (DNA): TGTGCCAGCACTGGGACACCGGTTGGAGCTTTCTTT. The complete variable domain, with remaining parts taken from reference TRBV28 and TRBJ1-1, reads DVKVTQSSRYLVKRTGEKVFLECVQDMDHENMFWYRQDPGLGLRLIYFSYDVKMKEKGDIPEGYSVSREKKERFSLILESASTNQTSMYLCASTGTPVGAFFGQGTRLTVV.

The rearrangement links TRBV10-3 to TRBJ2-3; 8 bases fit TRBD2. Trimming removed 6 bases from V and 2 bases from J; junction bases left unmatched: 4. CDR1 ENHRY and CDR2 SYGVKD come from the germline V gene. The CDR3 length is 14 residues. DNA for the CDR3: TGTGCCATCAGGGAGCGGGGGCTCACAGATACGCAGTATTTT. Translated: CAIRERGLTDTQYF.

This chain links TRBV5-6 with TRBJ2-2; perhaps TRBD2 as D (6 bases). Germline loops: CDR1 SGHDT, CDR2 YYEEEE. The CDR3 has 15 amino acids. Trimming took off 4 bases at V and 1 base at J, with 11 bases between the two ends. In DNA, the CDR3 is TGTGCCAGCAGCCCGCGGCGGGGGAACACCGGGGAGCTGTTTTTT. Protein: CASSPRRGNTGELFF.

The V gene is TRBV29-1, the J gene TRBJ1-2, with D perhaps TRBD1 (5 bases). Per the germline V gene, CDR1 is SQVTM and CDR2 is ANQGSEA. There are 12 residues in the CDR3. Trimming removed 5 bases from V and 5 bases from J, with 12 bases in between. CDR3: CSVLREDYGYTF. DNA of the CDR3: TGCAGCGTTCTCAGGGAGGATTATGGCTACACCTTC.

V and J are TRBV7-3 and TRBJ2-3; possible D gene TRBD2, 6 bases. The V end lost 2 bases, the J end lost 0 bases, and 6 bases lay between the germline ends. The CDR3 sequence is 14 residues long. The germline gives CDR1 SGHTA, CDR2 FQGTGA. The CDR3 region has the DNA TGTGCCAGCAGCTTAGGGACTAGCACAGATACGCAGTATTTT. As protein: CASSLGTSTDTQYF.

The chain has TRBV7-3 and TRBJ2-2, with no clear D. Germline CDR1 SGHTA, CDR2 FQGTGA. This CDR3 contains 12 residues. The V gene lost 2 bases and the J gene lost 9 bases, with 7 bases spanning the gap. CDR3 sequence: CASSLGNRELFF. The CDR3 nucleotides are TGTGCCAGCAGCTTAGGGAACCGGGAGCTGTTTTTT. Looking up the rest from reference TRBV7-3 and TRBJ2-2 gives the full variable domain: GAGVSQTPSNKVTEKGKYVELRCDPISGHTALYWYRQSLGQGPEFLIYFQGTGAADDSGLPNDRFFAVRPEGSVSTLKIQRTERGDSAVYLCASSLGNRELFFGEGSRLTVL.

This clone was observed a few times. The rearrangement links TRBV30 to TRBJ2-7; D is uncertain. Germline CDR1 GTSNPN, CDR2 SVGIG (reference sequence). This CDR3 has 12 residues. The ends were cut back, 1 base at V and 5 bases at J, with 9 bases in the middle. CDR3 residues: CAWSGTWDEQYF. In DNA form, the CDR3 reads TGTGCCTGGAGTGGTACATGGGACGAGCAGTACTTC.

In DNA form, the CDR3 reads TGTGCCATCAGTGAAAGCGGGGAGTACAATGAGCAGTTCTTC. This codes for CAISESGEYNEQFF. V is TRBV10-3 and J is TRBJ2-1, with TRBD2 matching 7 bases. J was trimmed by 4 bases and V by 3 bases; bases with no gene match: 3. Germline CDR1 ENHRY, CDR2 SYGVKD. The length of the CDR3 is 14 residues.

This chain uses TRBV25-1 with TRBJ2-3; the match to TRBD2 covers 11 bases. The CDR3 runs to 17 residues. Losses at the gene ends were 1 base for V and 3 bases for J; bases not matched to a gene: 6. Germline lookup yields CDR1 MGHDK and CDR2 SYGVNS. CDR3 in amino acids: CASSELAGGVGTDTQYF. In DNA form, the CDR3 reads TGTGCCAGCAGTGAATTAGCGGGAGGGGTCGGGACAGATACGCAGTATTTT.

The chain is built from TRBV6-8 and TRBJ2-5, with 9 nucleotides matching TRBD1. After removal of 7 bases from V and 6 bases from J, the junction contained 12 bases not matched to a gene. CDR1 and CDR2 from the germline V gene are MNHGY and SAAAGT. The CDR3 extends over 15 amino acids. CDR3 nucleotides: TGTGCCAGCATGAGTCTGGGACAGGGTCTCAAGACCCAGTACTTC. Encoded protein: CASMSLGQGLKTQYF.